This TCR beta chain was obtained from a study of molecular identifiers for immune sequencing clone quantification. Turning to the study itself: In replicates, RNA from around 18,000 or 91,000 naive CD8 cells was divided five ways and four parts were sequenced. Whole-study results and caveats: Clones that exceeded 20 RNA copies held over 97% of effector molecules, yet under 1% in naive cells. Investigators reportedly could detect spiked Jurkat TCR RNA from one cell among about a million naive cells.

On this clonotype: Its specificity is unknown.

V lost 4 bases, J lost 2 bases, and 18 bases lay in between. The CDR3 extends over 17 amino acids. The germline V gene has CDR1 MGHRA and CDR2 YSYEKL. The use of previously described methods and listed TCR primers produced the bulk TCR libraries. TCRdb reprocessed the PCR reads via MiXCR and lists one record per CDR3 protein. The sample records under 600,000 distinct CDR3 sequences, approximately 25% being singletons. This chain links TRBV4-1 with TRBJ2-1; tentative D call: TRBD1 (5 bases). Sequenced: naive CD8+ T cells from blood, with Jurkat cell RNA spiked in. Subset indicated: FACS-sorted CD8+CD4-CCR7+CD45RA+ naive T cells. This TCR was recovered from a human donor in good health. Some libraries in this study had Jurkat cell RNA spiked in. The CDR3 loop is CASSPRSGTGPYNEQFF. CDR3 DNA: TGCGCCAGCAGCCCAAGGTCAGGAACAGGTCCCTACAATGAGCAGTTCTTC.